This TCR beta chain is drawn from a study of T cells in Graves' hyperthyroidism and ophthalmopathy. Amplification yielded TCR beta CDR3 regions, with RNA transcripts as the source. First-round RT-PCR with HTBI primers amplified the TCR CDR3 region. TCRdb redid the calling of the multiplex PCR reads with MiXCR, one entry per CDR3 protein. The sample comprises 750,000 to 950,000 distinct CDR3 sequences, over 35% of which are singletons, and roughly 8.3% rests with the top ten. This clonotype was counted a few times. Exclusions: uncontrolled infection, other autoimmune disease, pregnancy, lactation. This CDR3 contains 12 residues. V gave up 10 bases and J gave up 6 bases; unmatched junction bases: 8.

This chain links TRBV12-3 or TRBV12-4 with TRBJ1-1; 7 nucleotides match TRBD1. The clonotype originates from a man younger than 30 with Graves' hyperthyroidism. Sequenced sample: blood. CDR3 residues: CATDEQGSEAFF. Here the CDR3 DNA reads TGTGCCACGGATGAACAGGGGTCTGAAGCTTTCTTT.